The 6 T cell receptor beta chains below all came from one sample that was sequenced in a study of CD4 and CD8 cells across lung adenocarcinoma regions. In TCRdb, the PCR reads were re-called with MiXCR into one record per CDR3 protein. Of about 23,000 distinct CDR3 sequences listed, approximately 52% were seen once; the top ten hold about 20%. Specimen: CD4+ T cells from the center of a lung tumor. Every receptor here comes from a male donor with lung adenocarcinoma. The CD4 and CD8 labels of this study may be unreliable.

V gene TRBV6-2 or TRBV6-3 combines with J gene TRBJ2-3, with D tentatively TRBD1 (6 bases). V was trimmed by 7 bases and J by 4 bases, leaving 21 bases between them. The CDR3 is 16 amino acids. Germline V lookup: CDR1 MNHEY, CDR2 SVGEGT. This CDR3 is CASNRETSPDPDTQYF. CDR3 nucleotide sequence: TGTGCCAGCAACAGGGAAACGTCCCCTGACCCAGATACGCAGTATTTT.

This clonotype counts as medium-sized. This rearrangement joins TRBV6-5 to TRBJ1-2; D possibly corresponds to TRBD1 (5 bases). Germline assignment: CDR1 MNHEY and CDR2 SVGAGI. The germline V and J ends were trimmed by 2 bases and 6 bases, with 13 bases remaining between them. The CDR3 is 14 residues long. The CDR3 spells CASSYRQGRNGYTF. The CDR3 DNA reads as TGTGCCAGCAGTTACCGGCAGGGAAGGAATGGCTACACCTTC.

The V gene is TRBV10-3, the J gene TRBJ2-2; D unresolved. The V and J ends lost 8 bases and 12 bases respectively, with 25 bases between them. Germline V gives CDR1 ENHRY, CDR2 SYGVKD. The CDR3 is 15 residues long. The chain's CDR3 is CAIGLQSGIPDKLFF. The CDR3 DNA reads TGTGCCATCGGCCTCCAGTCTGGAATTCCCGATAAGCTGTTTTTT.

CDR3 residues: CASSKVAGGPSTDTQYF. As DNA, the CDR3 is TGTGCCAGCAGCAAAGTAGCGGGGGGACCTAGCACAGATACGCAGTATTTT. The chain uses TRBV7-3 and TRBJ2-3; 10 bases are shared with TRBD2. With 5 bases clipped from V and 0 bases from J, the junction kept 8 bases outside the gene matches. Germline lookup yields CDR1 SGHTA and CDR2 FQGTGA. The CDR3 has 17 amino acids.

The rearrangement joins TRBV6-1 to TRBJ2-1, with 9 bases that match TRBD1. This CDR3 region has 15 residues. Germline CDR1 reads MNHNS; CDR2 reads SASEGT. The ends lost 7 bases at V and 1 base at J; junction bases unmatched: 5. The CDR3 region has the DNA TGTGCCAGCACAGTACAGGGGGCATCCTACAATGAGCAGTTCTTC. Translated: CASTVQGASYNEQFF.

The V and J genes are TRBV6-1 and TRBJ1-5; no clear D. Germline V CDR1 and CDR2: MNHNS, SASEGT. V lost 7 bases and J 7 bases, leaving 8 bases between the germline ends. The CDR3 runs to 11 residues. CDR3: CASTDGQPQHF. Written as DNA, the CDR3 is TGTGCCAGCACCGATGGACAGCCCCAGCATTTT.